What follows are 4 T cell receptor beta chains derived from one specimen sequenced in a study of blood T cell repertoires in COVID-19. Sequencing used immunoSEQ multiplex PCR; TCRdb keeps in-frame clones, though not all of them. The table lists about 260,000 clones, 84% of them singletons. Sequences were obtained from peripheral blood. These receptors were obtained from a middle-aged woman who had recovered from COVID-19.

This clone appeared a single time. This chain connects TRBV5-1 to TRBJ2-7; tentatively, D is TRBD1 (7 bases). The V and J ends lost 4 bases and 6 bases respectively, with 26 bases between them. The V gene's germline CDR1 is SGHRS and CDR2 YFSETQ. CDR3 length: 17 amino acids. CDR3 sequence reads: CASSPTRRGPRYIEQYF. Written as DNA, the CDR3 is TGCGCCAGCAGCCCTACGAGGAGGGGGCCTCGTTATATCGAGCAGTACTTC.

The chain uses TRBV6-5 and TRBJ1-5; D perhaps matches TRBD1 (6 bases). The CDR3 extends over 15 amino acids. Germline-derived CDR1 and CDR2 are MNHEY and SVGAGI. Trimming removed 7 bases from V and 2 bases from J, with 15 bases in between. The CDR3 DNA sequence: TGTGCCAGCAAGCAACAGGGATTTGGCAATCAGCCCCAGCATTTT. Amino acid sequence: CASKQQGFGNQPQHF.

This chain connects TRBV6-5 to TRBJ1-2; D is possibly TRBD1 (5 bases). The length of the CDR3 is 13 residues. In germline, CDR1 is MNHEY, CDR2 SVGAGI. Between the trimmed V and J ends, which lost 2 bases and 8 bases, there was a span of 12 bases. CDR3 region: CASSYLDSSGYTF. The DNA for the CDR3 is TGTGCCAGCAGTTACCTCGACAGCTCCGGCTACACCTTC.

Only a few counts were recorded for this clone. The J gene is TRBJ1-1, the V gene TRBV12-5; no definite D call. V was trimmed by 4 bases and J by 4 bases, leaving 10 bases between them. CDR3 length equals 13 residues. CDR1 and CDR2 (germline): LGHNT, FRNRAP. Here the CDR3 DNA reads TGTGCTAGTGGTTCTAAAGGGAGCACTGAAGCTTTCTTT. This gives the protein CASGSKGSTEAFF.